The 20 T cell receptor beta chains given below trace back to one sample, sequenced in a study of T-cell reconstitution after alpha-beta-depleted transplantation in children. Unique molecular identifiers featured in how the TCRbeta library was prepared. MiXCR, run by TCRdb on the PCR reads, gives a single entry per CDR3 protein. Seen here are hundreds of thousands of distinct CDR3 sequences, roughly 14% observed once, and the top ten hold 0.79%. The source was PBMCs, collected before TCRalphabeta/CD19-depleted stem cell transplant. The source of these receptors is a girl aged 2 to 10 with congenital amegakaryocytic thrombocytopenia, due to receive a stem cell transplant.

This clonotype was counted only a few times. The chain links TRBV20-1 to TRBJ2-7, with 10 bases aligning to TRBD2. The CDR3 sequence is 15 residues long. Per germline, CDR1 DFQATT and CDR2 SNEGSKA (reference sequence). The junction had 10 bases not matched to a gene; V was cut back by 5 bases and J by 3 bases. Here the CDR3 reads CSAVYTGTSVYEQYF. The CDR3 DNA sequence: TGCAGTGCTGTGTACACCGGGACTAGCGTCTACGAGCAGTACTTC.

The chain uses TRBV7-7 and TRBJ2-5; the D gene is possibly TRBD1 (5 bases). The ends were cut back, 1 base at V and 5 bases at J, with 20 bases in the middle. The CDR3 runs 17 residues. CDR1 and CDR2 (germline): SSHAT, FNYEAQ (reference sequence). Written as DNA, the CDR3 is TGTGCCAGCAGCTTAGGGGTGGCAGGGCTTCATCGGGAGACCCAGTACTTC. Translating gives CASSLGVAGLHRETQYF.

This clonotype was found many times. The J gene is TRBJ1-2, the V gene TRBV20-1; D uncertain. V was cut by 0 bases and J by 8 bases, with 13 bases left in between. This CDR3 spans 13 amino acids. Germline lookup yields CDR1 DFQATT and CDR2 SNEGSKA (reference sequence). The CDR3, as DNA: TGCAGTGCTAGAGATGGTCCCGAGGGAGGCTACACCTTC. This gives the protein CSARDGPEGGYTF.

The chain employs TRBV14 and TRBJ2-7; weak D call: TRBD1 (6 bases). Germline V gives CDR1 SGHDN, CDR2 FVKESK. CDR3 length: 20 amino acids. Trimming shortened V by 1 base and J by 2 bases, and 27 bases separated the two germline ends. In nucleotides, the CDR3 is TGTGCCAGCAGCCAAGTAACCTCAAGACGAGGGGGTCTTCAAACCTACGAGCAGTACTTC. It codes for CASSQVTSRRGGLQTYEQYF.

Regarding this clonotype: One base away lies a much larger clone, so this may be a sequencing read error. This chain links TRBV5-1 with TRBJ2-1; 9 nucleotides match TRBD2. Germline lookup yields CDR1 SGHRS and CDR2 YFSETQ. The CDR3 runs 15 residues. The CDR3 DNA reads TGCGCCAGCACCAATAGCGGGAGCTCCTACAATGAGCATTTCTTC. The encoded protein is CASTNSGSSYNEHFF.

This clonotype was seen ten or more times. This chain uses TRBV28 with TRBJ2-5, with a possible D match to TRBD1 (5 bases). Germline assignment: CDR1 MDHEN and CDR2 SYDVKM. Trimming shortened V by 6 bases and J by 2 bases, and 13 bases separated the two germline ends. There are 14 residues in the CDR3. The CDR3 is CASSLRGKQETQYF. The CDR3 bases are TGTGCCAGCAGCCTTAGGGGCAAACAAGAGACCCAGTACTTC. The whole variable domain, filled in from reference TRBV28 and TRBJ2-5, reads DVKVTQSSRYLVKRTGEKVFLECVQDMDHENMFWYRQDPGLGLRLIYFSYDVKMKEKGDIPEGYSVSREKKERFSLILESASTNQTSMYLCASSLRGKQETQYFGPGTRLLVL.

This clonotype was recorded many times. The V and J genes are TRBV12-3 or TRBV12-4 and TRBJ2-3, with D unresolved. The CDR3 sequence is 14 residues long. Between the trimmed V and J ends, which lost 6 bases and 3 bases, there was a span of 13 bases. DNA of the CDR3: TGTGCCAGCAGCCCCCTGGCGTCTACAGATACGCAGTATTTT. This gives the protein CASSPLASTDTQYF.

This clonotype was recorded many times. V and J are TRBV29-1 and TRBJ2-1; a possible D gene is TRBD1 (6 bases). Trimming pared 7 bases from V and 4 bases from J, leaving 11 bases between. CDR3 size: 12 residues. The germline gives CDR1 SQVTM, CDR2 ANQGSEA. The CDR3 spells CSENRVYNEQFF. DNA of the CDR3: TGCAGCGAGAACAGGGTTTACAATGAGCAGTTCTTC.

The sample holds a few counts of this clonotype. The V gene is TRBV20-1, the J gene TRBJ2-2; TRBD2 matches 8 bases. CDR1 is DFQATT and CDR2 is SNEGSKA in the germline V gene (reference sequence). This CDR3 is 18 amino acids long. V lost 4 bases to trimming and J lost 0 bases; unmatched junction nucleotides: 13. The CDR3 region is CSATRREAEFANTGELFF. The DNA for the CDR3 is TGCAGTGCTACGCGGCGGGAGGCTGAATTCGCGAACACCGGGGAGCTGTTTTTT.

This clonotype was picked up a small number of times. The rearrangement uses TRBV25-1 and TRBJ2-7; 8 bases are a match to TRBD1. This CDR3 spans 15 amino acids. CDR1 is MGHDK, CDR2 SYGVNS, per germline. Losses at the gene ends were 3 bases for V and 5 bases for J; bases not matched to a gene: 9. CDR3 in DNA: TGTGCCAGCAGTGATCCGACAGGGGCCATCCACGAGCAGTACTTC. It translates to CASSDPTGAIHEQYF.

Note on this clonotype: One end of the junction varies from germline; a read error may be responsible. CDR3 in DNA: TGCTGTGCTAGACCACCCGGACAGGTTGCCTACGAGCAGTACTTC. Protein sequence: CCARPPGQVAYEQYF. The J gene is TRBJ2-7, the V gene TRBV20-1; 7 bases are a match to TRBD1. The germline gives CDR1 DFQATT, CDR2 SNEGSKA (reference sequence). The CDR3 covers 15 residues.

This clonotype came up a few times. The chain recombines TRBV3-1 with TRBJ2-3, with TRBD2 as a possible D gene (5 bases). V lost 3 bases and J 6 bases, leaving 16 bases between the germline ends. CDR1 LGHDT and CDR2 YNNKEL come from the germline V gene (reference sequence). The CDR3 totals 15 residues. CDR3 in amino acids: CASSQDSTRSDTQYF. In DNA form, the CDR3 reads TGTGCCAGCAGCCAGGACTCTACCCGTAGTGATACGCAGTATTTT.

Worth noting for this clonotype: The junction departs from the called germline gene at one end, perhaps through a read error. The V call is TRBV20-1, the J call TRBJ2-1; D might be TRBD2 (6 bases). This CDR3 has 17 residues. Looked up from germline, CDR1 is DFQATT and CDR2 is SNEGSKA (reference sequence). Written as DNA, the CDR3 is TGCTGTGCTAGAGATGCCGTCACTAGCAGCTTTAGGAATGAGCAGTTCTTC. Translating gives CCARDAVTSSFRNEQFF.

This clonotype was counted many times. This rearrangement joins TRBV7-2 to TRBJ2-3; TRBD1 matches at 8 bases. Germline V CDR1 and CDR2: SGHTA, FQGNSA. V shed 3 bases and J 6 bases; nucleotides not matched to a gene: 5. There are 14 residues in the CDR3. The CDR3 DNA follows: TGTGCCAGCAGCTTGTCAGGGGGCCAGGATACGCAGTATTTT. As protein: CASSLSGGQDTQYF.

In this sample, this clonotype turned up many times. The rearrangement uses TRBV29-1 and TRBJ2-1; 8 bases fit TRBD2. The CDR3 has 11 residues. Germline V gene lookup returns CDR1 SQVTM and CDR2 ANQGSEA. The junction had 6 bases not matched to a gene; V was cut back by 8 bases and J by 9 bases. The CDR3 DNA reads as TGCAGCCTTCGAGCGGGAGTTGAGCAGTTCTTC. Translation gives CSLRAGVEQFF.

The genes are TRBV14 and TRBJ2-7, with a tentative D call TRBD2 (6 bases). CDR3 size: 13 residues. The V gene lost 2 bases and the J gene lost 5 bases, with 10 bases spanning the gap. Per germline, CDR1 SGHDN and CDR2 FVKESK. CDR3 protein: CASSQPGRNEQYF. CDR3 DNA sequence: TGTGCCAGCAGCCAACCAGGGAGGAACGAGCAGTACTTC.

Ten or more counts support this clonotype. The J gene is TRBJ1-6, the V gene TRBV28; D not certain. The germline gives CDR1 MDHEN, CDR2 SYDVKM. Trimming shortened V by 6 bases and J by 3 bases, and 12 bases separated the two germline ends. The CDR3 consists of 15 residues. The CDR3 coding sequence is TGTGCCAGCAGGTCGCGGGCCGTCTATAATTCACCCCTCCACTTT. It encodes CASRSRAVYNSPLHF.

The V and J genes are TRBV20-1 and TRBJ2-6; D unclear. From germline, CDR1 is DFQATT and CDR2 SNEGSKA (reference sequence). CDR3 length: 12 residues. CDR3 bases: TGCAAAGGTCCCCCGGTCGAGTCCGTCCTGACTTTC. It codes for CKGPPVESVLTF.

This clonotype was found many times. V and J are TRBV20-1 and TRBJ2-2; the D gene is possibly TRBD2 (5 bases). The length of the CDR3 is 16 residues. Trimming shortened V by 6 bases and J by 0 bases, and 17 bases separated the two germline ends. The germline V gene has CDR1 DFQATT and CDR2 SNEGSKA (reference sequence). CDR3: CSAPLGSLANTGELFF. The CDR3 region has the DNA TGCAGTGCCCCCCTGGGGAGCCTAGCGAACACCGGGGAGCTGTTTTTT.

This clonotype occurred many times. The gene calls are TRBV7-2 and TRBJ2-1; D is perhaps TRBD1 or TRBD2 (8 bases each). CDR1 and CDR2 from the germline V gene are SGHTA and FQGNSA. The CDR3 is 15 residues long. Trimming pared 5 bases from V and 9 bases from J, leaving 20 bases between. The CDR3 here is CASSRGQGLVGEQFF. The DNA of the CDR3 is TGTGCCAGCAGCCGCGGACAGGGACTAGTCGGTGAGCAGTTCTTC.